This TCR beta chain was found in a study of T-cell reconstitution after alpha-beta-depleted transplantation in children. General study findings and limits: Once a year had passed after transplant, T-cell counts and diversity came mostly from newly produced T cells. Alpha-beta T cells present about two months after transplant were reported to originate from several hundred expanded graft clones. There were some patients whose high TCRbeta diversity at day 60 came from surviving recipient T cells and thymic progenitors.

Per germline, CDR1 SQVTM and CDR2 ANQGSEA. The CDR3 is 11 amino acids. With 7 bases removed from V and 2 bases from J, the gap between germline ends came to 8 bases. Unique molecular identifiers were used in preparing the TCRbeta library. Using its own MiXCR run on the PCR reads, TCRdb lists one record per CDR3 protein. The table lists 250,000 to 300,000 distinct CDR3 sequences, 10% of them singletons, with less than 9% in the top ten. This clonotype was observed many times. Its cognate antigen is unknown. The receptor's source is a boy younger than two with acute myeloid leukemia, due to receive a stem cell transplant. The V and J genes are TRBV29-1 and TRBJ2-5; the D gene is possibly TRBD2 (6 bases). The input for sequencing was PBMCs, taken before TCRalphabeta/CD19-depleted stem cell transplant. The CDR3 protein is CSGRGQETQYF. CDR3 nucleotide sequence: TGCAGCGGGCGGGGACAAGAGACCCAGTACTTC.